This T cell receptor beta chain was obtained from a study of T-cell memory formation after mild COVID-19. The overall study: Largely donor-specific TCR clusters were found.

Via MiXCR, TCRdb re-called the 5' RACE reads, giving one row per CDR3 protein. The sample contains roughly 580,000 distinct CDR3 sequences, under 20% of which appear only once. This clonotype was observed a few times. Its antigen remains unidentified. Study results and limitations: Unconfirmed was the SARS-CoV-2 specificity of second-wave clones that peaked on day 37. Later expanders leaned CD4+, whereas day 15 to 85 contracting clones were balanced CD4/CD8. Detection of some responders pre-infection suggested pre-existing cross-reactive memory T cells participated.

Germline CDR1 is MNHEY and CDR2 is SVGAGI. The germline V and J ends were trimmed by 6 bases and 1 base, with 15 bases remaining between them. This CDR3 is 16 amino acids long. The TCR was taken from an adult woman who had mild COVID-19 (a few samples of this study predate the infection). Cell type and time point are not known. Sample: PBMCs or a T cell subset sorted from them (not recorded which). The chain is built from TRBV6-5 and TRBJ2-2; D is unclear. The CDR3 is CASSIGHAVNTGELFF. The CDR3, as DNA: TGTGCCAGCAGCATAGGGCACGCCGTGAACACCGGGGAGCTGTTTTTT.